This T cell receptor beta chain stems from a study of T-cell memory formation after mild COVID-19. Study-level background: Across donors, TCR clusters were largely donor specific.

Germline CDR1 reads MNHEY; CDR2 reads SVGAGI. V lost 2 bases, J lost 6 bases, and 3 bases stayed unmatched. This CDR3 is built from 14 residues. About this clonotype itself: Its antigen is not known.

TCRdb processed the 5' RACE reads anew with MiXCR; each CDR3 protein has one entry. Among hundreds of thousands of distinct CDR3 sequences listed, more than 15% were seen once. Study observations and caveats: Contracting CD4+ clones lay largely in CM and EM, with CD8+ ones residing in EMRA. The authors left the SARS-CoV-2 specificity of second-wave clones peaking on day 37 unconfirmed.

The source of this sequence is a man between 18 and 29 years old who had mild COVID-19 (a few samples of this study predate the infection). Cell type and time point are not known. J is TRBJ1-5 and V is TRBV6-5, with 8 bases matching TRBD1. Source material: PBMCs or a T cell subset sorted from them (not recorded which). The DNA of the CDR3 is TGTGCCAGCAGTTACGGACAGGGAGCTCAGCCCCAGCATTTT. Residues: CASSYGQGAQPQHF.